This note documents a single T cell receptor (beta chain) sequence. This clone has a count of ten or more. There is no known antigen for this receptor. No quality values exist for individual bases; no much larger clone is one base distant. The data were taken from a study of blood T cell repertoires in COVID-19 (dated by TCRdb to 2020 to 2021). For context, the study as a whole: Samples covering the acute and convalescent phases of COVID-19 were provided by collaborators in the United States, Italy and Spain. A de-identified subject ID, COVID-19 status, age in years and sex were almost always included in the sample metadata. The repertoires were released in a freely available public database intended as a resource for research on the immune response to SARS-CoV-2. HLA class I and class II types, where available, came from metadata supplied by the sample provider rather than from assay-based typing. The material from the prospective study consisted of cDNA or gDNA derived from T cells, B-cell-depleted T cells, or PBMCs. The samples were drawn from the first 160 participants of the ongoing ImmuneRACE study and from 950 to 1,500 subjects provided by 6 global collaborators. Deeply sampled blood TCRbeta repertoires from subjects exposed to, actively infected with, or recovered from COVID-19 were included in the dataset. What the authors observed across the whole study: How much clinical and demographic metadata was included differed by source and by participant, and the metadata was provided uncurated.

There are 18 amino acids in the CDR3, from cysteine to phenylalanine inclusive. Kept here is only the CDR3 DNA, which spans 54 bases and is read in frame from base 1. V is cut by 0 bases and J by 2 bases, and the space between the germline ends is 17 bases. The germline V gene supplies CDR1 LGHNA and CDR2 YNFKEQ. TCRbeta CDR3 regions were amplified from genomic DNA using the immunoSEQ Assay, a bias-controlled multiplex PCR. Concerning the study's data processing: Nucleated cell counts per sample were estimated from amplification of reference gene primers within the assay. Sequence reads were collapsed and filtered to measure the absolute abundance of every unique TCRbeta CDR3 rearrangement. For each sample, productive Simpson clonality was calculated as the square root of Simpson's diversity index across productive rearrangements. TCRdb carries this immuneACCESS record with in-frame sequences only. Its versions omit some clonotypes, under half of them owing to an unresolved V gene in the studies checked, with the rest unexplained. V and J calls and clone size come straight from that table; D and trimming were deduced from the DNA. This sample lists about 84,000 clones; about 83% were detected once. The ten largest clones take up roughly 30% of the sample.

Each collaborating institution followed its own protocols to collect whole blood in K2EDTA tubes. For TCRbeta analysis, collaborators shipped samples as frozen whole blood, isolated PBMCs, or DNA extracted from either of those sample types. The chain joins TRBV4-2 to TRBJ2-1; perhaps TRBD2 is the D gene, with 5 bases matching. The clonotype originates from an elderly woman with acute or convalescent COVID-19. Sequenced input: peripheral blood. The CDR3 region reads CASSQEGWESAPYNEQFF. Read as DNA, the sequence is TGTGCCAGCAGCCAAGAAGGCTGGGAGAGCGCGCCCTACAATGAGCAGTTCTTC.